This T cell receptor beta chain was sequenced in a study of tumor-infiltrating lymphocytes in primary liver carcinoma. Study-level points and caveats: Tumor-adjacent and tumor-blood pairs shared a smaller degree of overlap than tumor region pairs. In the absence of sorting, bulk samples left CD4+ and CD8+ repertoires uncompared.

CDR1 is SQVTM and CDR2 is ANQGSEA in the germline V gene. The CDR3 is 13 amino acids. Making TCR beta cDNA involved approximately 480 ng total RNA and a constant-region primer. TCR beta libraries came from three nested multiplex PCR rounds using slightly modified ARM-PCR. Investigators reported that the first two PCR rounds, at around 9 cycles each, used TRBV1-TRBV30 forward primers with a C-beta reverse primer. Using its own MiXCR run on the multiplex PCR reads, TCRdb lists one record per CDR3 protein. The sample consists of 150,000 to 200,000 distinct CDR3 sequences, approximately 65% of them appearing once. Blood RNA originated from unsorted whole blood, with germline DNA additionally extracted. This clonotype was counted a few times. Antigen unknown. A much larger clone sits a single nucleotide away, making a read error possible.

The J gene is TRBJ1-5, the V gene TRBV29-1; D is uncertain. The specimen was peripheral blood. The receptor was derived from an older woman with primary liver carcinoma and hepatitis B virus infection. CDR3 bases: TGCAGCGTTCAAGACACGGGCGATCAGCCCCAGCATTTT. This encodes CSVQDTGDQPQHF.